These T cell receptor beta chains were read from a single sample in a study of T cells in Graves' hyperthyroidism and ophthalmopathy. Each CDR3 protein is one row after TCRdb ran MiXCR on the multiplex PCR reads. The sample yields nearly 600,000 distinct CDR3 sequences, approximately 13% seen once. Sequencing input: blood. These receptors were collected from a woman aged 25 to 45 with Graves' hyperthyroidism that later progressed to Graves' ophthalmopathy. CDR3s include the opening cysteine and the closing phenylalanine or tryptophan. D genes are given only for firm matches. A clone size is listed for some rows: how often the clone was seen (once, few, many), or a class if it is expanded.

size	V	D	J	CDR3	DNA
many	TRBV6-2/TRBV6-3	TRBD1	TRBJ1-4	CASSYGQGRPEKLFF	TGTGCCAGCAGTTACGGACAGGGTCGTCCGGAAAAACTGTTTTTT
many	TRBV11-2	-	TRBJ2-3	CASSHGRTDTQYF	TGTGCCAGCAGCCATGGTCGCACAGATACGCAGTATTTT
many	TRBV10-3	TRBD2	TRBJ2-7	CAISGSGSTYEQYF	TGTGCCATCAGTGGAAGCGGGAGCACCTACGAGCAGTACTTC
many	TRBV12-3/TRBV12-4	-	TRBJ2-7	CASSWGDTYEQYF	TGTGCCAGCAGTTGGGGGGACACCTACGAGCAGTACTTC
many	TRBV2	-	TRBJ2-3	CASREGGAQYF	TGTGCCAGCAGGGAGGGGGGAGCGCAGTATTTT
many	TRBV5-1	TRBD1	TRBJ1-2	CASSGQGAANYGYTF	TGCGCCAGCAGCGGACAGGGGGCCGCTAACTATGGCTACACCTTC
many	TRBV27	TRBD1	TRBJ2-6	CASMGTDGANVLTF	TGTGCCAGCATGGGGACAGATGGGGCCAACGTCCTGACTTTC
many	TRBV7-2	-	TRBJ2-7	CASSFSTRYEQYF	TGTGCCAGCAGCTTTTCGACTCGGTACGAGCAGTACTTC
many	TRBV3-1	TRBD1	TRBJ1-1	CASSRQGNYHGGTEAFF	TGTGCCAGCAGCAGACAGGGGAATTATCACGGAGGCACTGAAGCTTTCTTT
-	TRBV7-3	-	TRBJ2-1	CTSSLTVNEQFF	TGTACCAGCAGCTTAACGGTAAATGAGCAGTTCTTC
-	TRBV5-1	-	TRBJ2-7	CASSLGVGPGELYEQYF	TGCGCCAGCAGCTTGGGGGTTGGTCCCGGGGAACTCTACGAGCAGTACTTC
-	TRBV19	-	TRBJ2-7	CASSSLGRVTYEQYF	TGTGCCAGTAGCAGTCTAGGAAGGGTGACATACGAGCAGTACTTC
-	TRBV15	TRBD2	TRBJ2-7	CATSRPQTSLPSYEQYF	TGTGCCACCAGCAGACCACAGACTAGCTTACCCTCCTACGAGCAGTACTTC
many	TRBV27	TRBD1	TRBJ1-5	CASSSRGGTNQPQHF	TGTGCCAGCAGTTCCAGAGGGGGCACAAATCAGCCCCAGCATTTT
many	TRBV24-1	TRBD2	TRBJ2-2	CATSDPANGGVGELFF	TGTGCCACCAGTGATCCCGCCAATGGGGGGGTCGGGGAGCTGTTTTTT
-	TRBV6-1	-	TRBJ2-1	CASSRLLHNEQFF	TGTGCCAGCAGTAGGCTGCTCCACAATGAGCAGTTCTTC
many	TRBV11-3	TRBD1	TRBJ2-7	CASSLGGTRGFNEQYF	TGTGCCAGCAGCTTAGGTGGGACCAGGGGGTTCAACGAGCAGTACTTC
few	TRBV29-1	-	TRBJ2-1	CSVERFEQFF	TGCAGTGTTGAGCGGTTTGAGCAGTTCTTC
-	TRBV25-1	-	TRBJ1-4	CASSEPAGGSEKLFF	TGTGCCAGCAGTGAACCCGCGGGGGGAAGTGAAAAACTGTTTTTT
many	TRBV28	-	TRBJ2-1	CASSYSLGHEQFF	TGTGCCAGCAGCTACTCCCTGGGCCATGAGCAGTTCTTC
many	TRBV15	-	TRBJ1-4	CATSNTLGNEKLFF	TGTGCCACCAGCAATACCCTGGGTAATGAAAAACTGTTTTTT
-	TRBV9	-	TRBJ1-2	CASSVVVAGLYGYTF	TGTGCCAGCAGCGTAGTGGTGGCGGGCCTCTATGGCTACACCTTC
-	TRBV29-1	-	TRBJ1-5	CSVCRINQPQHF	TGCAGCGTTTGCAGGATCAATCAGCCCCAGCATTTT
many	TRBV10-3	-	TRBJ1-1	CAISEFGDPPEAFF	TGTGCCATCAGTGAGTTTGGGGACCCACCTGAAGCTTTCTTT
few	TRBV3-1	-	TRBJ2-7	CASSQDMAREQYF	TGTGCCAGCAGCCAAGATATGGCGAGAGAGCAGTACTTC
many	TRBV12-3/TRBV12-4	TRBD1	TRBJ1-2	CASSLGQGHYGYTF	TGTGCCAGCAGTTTAGGACAGGGCCACTATGGCTACACCTTC
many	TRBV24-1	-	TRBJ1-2	CATRGPDPNYGYTF	TGTGCCACCAGGGGGCCGGACCCGAACTATGGCTACACCTTC
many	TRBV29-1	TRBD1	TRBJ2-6	CSVGTARTGANVLTF	TGCAGCGTCGGGACAGCCCGAACCGGGGCCAACGTCCTGACTTTC
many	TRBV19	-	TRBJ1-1	CASKYGLGTEAFF	TGTGCCAGTAAATACGGTCTGGGCACTGAAGCTTTCTTT
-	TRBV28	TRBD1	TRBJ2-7	CANSSSVGTGDEQYF	TGTGCCAACAGTTCCTCCGTCGGGACAGGGGACGAGCAGTACTTC
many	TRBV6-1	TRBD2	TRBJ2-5	CASRTTSGETQYF	TGTGCCAGCAGAACGACTAGCGGAGAGACCCAGTACTTC
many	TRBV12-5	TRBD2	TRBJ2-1	CASGFGAGGIKDEQFF	TGTGCTAGTGGTTTTGGGGCGGGAGGCATTAAGGATGAGCAGTTCTTC
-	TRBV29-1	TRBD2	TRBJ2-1	CSVEFSGSAEQFF	TGCAGCGTTGAATTTAGCGGGAGCGCTGAGCAGTTCTTC
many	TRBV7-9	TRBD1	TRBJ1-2	CASSLPKTGVYYGYTF	TGTGCCAGCAGCTTACCGAAGACAGGGGTCTATTATGGCTACACCTTC
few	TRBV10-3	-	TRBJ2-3	CAISDESSTDTQYF	TGTGCCATCAGTGATGAGAGTAGCACAGATACGCAGTATTTT
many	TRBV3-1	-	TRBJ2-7	CASSQGPGVYEQYF	TGTGCCAGCAGCCAAGGGCCGGGGGTCTACGAGCAGTACTTC
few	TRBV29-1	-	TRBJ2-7	CSVEVRGSPVGQYF	TGCAGCGTTGAAGTTCGGGGGTCCCCCGTGGGGCAGTACTTC
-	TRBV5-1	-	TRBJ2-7	CASSLGTTPGEQYF	TGCGCCAGCAGCTTGGGGACTACCCCTGGTGAGCAGTACTTC
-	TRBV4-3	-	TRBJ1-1	CASSQERLGMGTEAFF	TGCGCCAGCAGCCAAGAGAGGCTGGGAATGGGCACTGAAGCTTTCTTT
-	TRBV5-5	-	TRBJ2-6	CASSLRAESGANVLTF	TGTGCCAGCAGCTTGAGAGCGGAATCTGGGGCCAACGTCCTGACTTTC
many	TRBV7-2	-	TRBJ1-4	CASSLAGTNEKLFF	TGTGCCAGCAGCTTAGCCGGGACAAATGAAAAACTGTTTTTT
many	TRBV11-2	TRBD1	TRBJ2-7	CASSPKGGQGSYEQYF	TGTGCCAGCAGCCCGAAAGGGGGACAGGGGAGTTACGAGCAGTACTTC
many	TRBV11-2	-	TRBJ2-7	CASRTTGESYEQYF	TGTGCCAGCAGAACGACGGGGGAATCCTACGAGCAGTACTTC
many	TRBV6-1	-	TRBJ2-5	CASRTGHNQETQYF	TGTGCCAGCAGAACCGGACACAACCAAGAGACCCAGTACTTC
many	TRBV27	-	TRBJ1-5	CASSLAAGSNQPQHF	TGTGCCAGCAGTTTGGCTGCGGGGAGCAATCAGCCCCAGCATTTT
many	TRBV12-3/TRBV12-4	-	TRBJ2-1	CASRSSGRGNEQFF	TGTGCCAGCAGGTCCTCGGGGAGGGGGAATGAGCAGTTCTTC
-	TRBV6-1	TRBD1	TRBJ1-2	CASSTGTGGRGYTF	TGTGCCAGCAGTACCGGGACAGGGGGACGGGGCTACACCTTC
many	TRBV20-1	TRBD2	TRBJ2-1	CSAAGLAGPYNEQFF	TGCAGTGCCGCGGGACTAGCGGGCCCTTACAATGAGCAGTTCTTC